The 17 T cell receptor beta chains below come from one sample, sequenced in a study of patients and donors after allogeneic stem cell transplantation. From the RT-PCR reads, TCRdb called clonotypes with MiXCR, one entry per CDR3 protein. The table shows about a million distinct CDR3 sequences, with over 15% occurring only once. Sequencing input: blood, either unsorted or a sorted T cell fraction (not recorded which). The receptor source for this set is a human donor who was either an allogeneic HSCT recipient or a stem cell or donor lymphocyte infusion donor (not recorded which). It is not recorded whose cells these are; they may come from a transplant donor.

The chain recombines TRBV29-1 with TRBJ2-7; a possible D gene is TRBD2 (5 bases). Trimming removed 6 bases at V and 5 bases at J, with 11 bases between. The CDR3 has 11 residues. The germline V gene has CDR1 SQVTM and CDR2 ANQGSEA. The CDR3 spells CSVEDLNEQYF. The CDR3 nucleotides are TGCAGCGTCGAGGACTTAAACGAGCAGTACTTC.

In this sample, this clonotype turned up a few times. DNA of the CDR3: TGCAGCGCCGTGGACAGGGTATTCCGGTATTTT. This codes for CSAVDRVFRYF. The rearrangement uses TRBV29-1 and TRBJ2-3; 8 positions match TRBD1. From germline, CDR1 is SQVTM and CDR2 ANQGSEA. Trimming removed 7 bases from V and 14 bases from J; junction bases left unmatched: 11. This CDR3 is 11 amino acids long.

This clonotype was observed a few times. This sequence joins TRBV12-3 or TRBV12-4 and TRBJ1-2, with D unresolved. The V and J ends lost 3 bases and 5 bases respectively, with 10 bases between them. This CDR3 region has 13 residues. CDR3 residues: CASSFITAYGYTF. Written as DNA, the CDR3 is TGTGCCAGCAGTTTTATAACCGCTTATGGCTACACCTTC.

This clonotype has more than one count but fewer than ten. V gene TRBV27 combines with J gene TRBJ1-4; 7 bases are a match to TRBD1. The V gene end was trimmed by 0 bases and the J gene end by 8 bases; junction bases not matched to a gene: 6. CDR1 is MNHEY, CDR2 SMNVEV, per germline (reference sequence). The CDR3 spans 15 residues. The CDR3 loop reads CASSLSPGQAEKLFF. CDR3 DNA: TGTGCCAGCAGTTTATCACCAGGACAGGCGGAAAAACTGTTTTTT. Supplemented by reference TRBV27 and TRBJ1-4, the full variable domain reads EAQVTQNPRYLITVTGKKLTVTCSQNMNHEYMSWYRQDPGLGLRQIYYSMNVEVTDKGDVPEGYKVSRKEKRNFPLILESPSPNQTSLYFCASSLSPGQAEKLFFGSGTQLSVL.

The V and J genes are TRBV20-1 and TRBJ2-7; maybe TRBD2 (5 bases). Trimming removed 5 bases at V and 7 bases at J, with 21 bases between. The CDR3 contains 14 residues. Germline V CDR1 and CDR2: DFQATT, SNEGSKA (reference sequence). The CDR3 reads CSASGWRADGEQYF. The DNA for the CDR3 is TGCAGTGCTTCGGGCTGGCGGGCCGATGGGGAGCAGTACTTC.

This chain connects TRBV20-1 to TRBJ1-1, with 9 positions matching TRBD1. The trim removed 5 bases at V and 7 bases at J, leaving 11 bases unmatched. The CDR3 covers 14 residues. Germline lookup yields CDR1 DFQATT and CDR2 SNEGSKA (reference sequence). The DNA of the CDR3 is TGCAGTGCTCCTGTAATCGACAGGGGGAATGAAGCTTTCTTT. Translating gives CSAPVIDRGNEAFF.

The rearrangement links TRBV11-3 to TRBJ2-1, with D perhaps matching TRBD2 (6 bases). This CDR3 contains 17 residues. The ends were cut back, 5 bases at V and 6 bases at J, with 23 bases in the middle. Germline CDR1 is SGHNT and CDR2 is YENEEA. CDR3 region: CASSPGTPRRGCNEQFF. The DNA for the CDR3 is TGTGCCAGCAGCCCGGGGACTCCTAGGAGGGGATGCAATGAGCAGTTCTTC. The variable domain in full, with the rest retrieved from reference TRBV11-3 and TRBJ2-1, is EAGVVQSPRYKIIEKKQPVAFWCNPISGHNTLYWYLQNLGQGPELLIRYENEEAVDDSQLPKDRFSAERLKGVDSTLKIQPAELGDSAVYLCASSPGTPRRGCNEQFFGPGTRLTVL.

In its sample, this clonotype was seen a few times. The rearrangement uses TRBV5-5 and TRBJ2-3; 9 bases match TRBD1. Germline values: CDR1 SGHKS, CDR2 YYEKEE (reference sequence). This CDR3 has 15 residues. V was clipped by 4 bases and J by 1 base; unmatched bases: 4. CDR3 sequence reads: CASSKRTGGTDTQYF. As DNA, the CDR3 is TGTGCCAGCAGCAAACGGACAGGGGGCACAGATACGCAGTATTTT.

This clonotype was observed a few times. This rearrangement joins TRBV20-1 to TRBJ2-5; D gene unclear. In germline, CDR1 is DFQATT, CDR2 SNEGSKA (reference sequence). There are 11 residues in the CDR3. The V end was cut by 3 bases, the J end by 0 bases, with 2 bases between. This CDR3 reads CSASHQETQYF. The CDR3 DNA reads TGCAGTGCTAGTCACCAAGAGACCCAGTACTTC.

This clonotype turned up a few times. The V and J genes are TRBV5-6 and TRBJ2-5; D remains unclear. This CDR3 has 14 amino acids. The germline V and J ends were trimmed by 1 base and 0 bases, with 7 bases remaining between them. Germline CDR1 reads SGHDT; CDR2 reads YYEEEE. The DNA of the CDR3 is TGTGCCAGCAGCTTGATAAGTTACCAAGAGACCCAGTACTTC. Amino acids: CASSLISYQETQYF.

This clonotype has a handful of counts. The chain uses TRBV15 and TRBJ1-5; unclear D gene. Germline CDR1 and CDR2: LNHNV and YYDKDF (reference sequence). The V and J ends lost 0 bases and 0 bases respectively, with 3 bases between them. This CDR3 has 14 amino acids. The CDR3 DNA reads TGTGCCACCAGCAGAGAGCCTAGCAATCAGCCCCAGCATTTT. Translating it yields CATSREPSNQPQHF.

This clonotype was counted at least ten times. The chain links TRBV5-1 to TRBJ1-1, with 8 bases fitting TRBD1. V was pared by 4 bases and J by 3 bases, with 2 bases of the junction left unmatched. The CDR3 length is 13 residues. Germline V gene data show CDR1 as SGHRS and CDR2 as YFSETQ. The CDR3 region has the DNA TGCGCCAGCAGCGACAGGGGAGACACTGAAGCTTTCTTT. Amino acid sequence: CASSDRGDTEAFF.

This clonotype was seen a handful of times. The chain links TRBV2 to TRBJ2-5; D ambiguous. CDR3 length: 15 amino acids. CDR1 is SNHLY, CDR2 FYNNEI, per germline. The germline V and J ends were trimmed by 4 bases and 5 bases, with 17 bases remaining between them. This CDR3 is CASSVRTSIGETQYF. The CDR3 coding sequence is TGTGCCAGCAGTGTTCGGACGTCGATTGGGGAGACCCAGTACTTC.

There are a few counts of this clonotype. CDR3 sequence (DNA): TGTGCCACCAGCAGAGTGGCTAACTATGGCTACACCTTC. Its protein is CATSRVANYGYTF. J is TRBJ1-2 and V is TRBV15; no firm D call. Germline CDR1 and CDR2: LNHNV and YYDKDF (reference sequence). CDR3 size: 13 residues. Trimming shortened V by 1 base and J by 0 bases, and 3 bases separated the two germline ends.

The chain couples TRBV15 to TRBJ2-1; weak D call: TRBD1 (6 bases). This CDR3 spans 14 amino acids. Germline CDR1 LNHNV, CDR2 YYDKDF (reference sequence). V was trimmed by 0 bases and J by 9 bases, leaving 12 bases between them. The CDR3, as DNA: TGTGCCACCAGCAGAGAACAGGGAATCACTGAGCAGTTCTTC. It specifies CATSREQGITEQFF.

This clonotype is a singleton in its sample. This chain links TRBV5-1 with TRBJ2-2; possibly TRBD2 for D (6 bases). V lost 4 bases and J lost 6, with 22 bases in between. Germline lookup yields CDR1 SGHRS and CDR2 YFSETQ. The CDR3 totals 17 residues. The CDR3, as DNA: TGCGCCAGCAGCGCCTCGACTGGGGACTCTTTCGCCGGGGAGCTGTTTTTT. It specifies CASSASTGDSFAGELFF.

The chain employs TRBV6-1 and TRBJ1-5; 7 positions agree with TRBD1. The J segment lost 5 bases and the V segment lost 5 bases, leaving 9 bases of the junction unmatched. This CDR3 has 15 amino acids. Germline CDR1 and CDR2: MNHNS and SASEGT. CDR3 amino acids: CASSPRDSHYQPQHF. The CDR3 coding sequence is TGTGCCAGCAGTCCCCGGGACAGCCATTATCAGCCCCAGCATTTT.